This T cell receptor beta chain was identified in a study of control samples from healthy donors and cancer patients. Here immunoSEQ multiplex PCR was the method, and the copy in TCRdb shows in-frame clones only, minus some. Of about 180,000 clones in the sample, 85% to 90% were seen once. CDR3 length equals 14 residues. V was cut by 3 bases and J by 3 bases, with 11 bases left in between. Germline V gene sequence: CDR1 MDHEN, CDR2 SYDVKM. V and J are TRBV28 and TRBJ1-2; D ambiguous. The TCR sequence derives from a woman aged 45-65 years in good health. What was sequenced was blood. The CDR3 DNA sequence: TGTGCCAGCAGTTTTCAAGGGAGGGACTATGGCTACACCTTC. Its protein product is CASSFQGRDYGYTF.